What follows are 18 T cell receptor beta chains derived from one specimen sequenced in a study of shared clonotypes between healthy human individuals. The assay was immunoSEQ multiplex PCR, and TCRdb's table has in-frame clones only and misses some. The sample shows roughly 2,500,000 clones, 80% to 95% of them seen only once. Sequenced: naive CD4+ T cells from PBMCs. Subset in this sample: CD45RA+ positively selected. The source is a man aged 18 to 30 in good health. Some clones in this sample may be carry-over from other donors' samples.

The chain is built from TRBV7-8 and TRBJ2-2, with D perhaps TRBD2 (6 bases). V lost 1 base and J 5 bases, leaving 14 bases between the germline ends. Germline V lookup: CDR1 SGHVS, CDR2 FQNEAQ. The CDR3 extends over 16 amino acids. The CDR3 here is CASSLVPRDLTGELFF. The CDR3 nucleotides are TGTGCCAGCAGCTTAGTCCCCCGGGACTTAACCGGGGAGCTGTTTTTT.

The J gene is TRBJ1-2, the V gene TRBV7-9; D call uncertain. Looked up from germline, CDR1 is SEHNR and CDR2 is FQNEAQ (reference sequence). This CDR3 comprises 12 residues. V dropped 5 bases and J dropped 6 bases, with 10 bases sitting between them. The CDR3: CASSHTSNGYTF. CDR3 nucleotide sequence: TGTGCCAGCAGCCACACTTCGAATGGCTACACCTTC.

The chain joins TRBV5-1 to TRBJ2-3; D unresolved. The V gene's germline CDR1 is SGHRS and CDR2 YFSETQ. The length of the CDR3 is 14 residues. V lost 1 base and J 4 bases, leaving 10 bases between the germline ends. CDR3 region: CASSLLAFADTQYF. The CDR3 coding sequence is TGCGCCAGCAGCTTGTTAGCCTTCGCAGATACGCAGTATTTT.

This chain uses TRBV28 with TRBJ1-1, with D uncertain. V lost 5 bases, J lost 1 base, and 8 bases lay in between. Germline CDR1 is MDHEN and CDR2 is SYDVKM. The CDR3 totals 13 residues. The chain's CDR3 is CASSPSPNTEAFF. The CDR3 bases are TGTGCCAGCAGTCCCTCCCCGAACACTGAAGCTTTCTTT.

The chain is built from TRBV12-5 and TRBJ2-3, with D perhaps being TRBD1 or TRBD2 (5 bases each). The CDR3 covers 16 residues. Looked up from germline, CDR1 is LGHNT and CDR2 is FRNRAP. V lost 6 bases and J lost 2, with 18 bases in between. CDR3: CASGWGLGTNTDTQYF. The CDR3 region has the DNA TGTGCTAGTGGCTGGGGGTTGGGGACCAACACAGATACGCAGTATTTT.

The chain carries TRBV5-1 and TRBJ2-6, with D unresolved. This CDR3 contains 17 residues. The germline V gene has CDR1 SGHRS and CDR2 YFSETQ. V lost 1 base and J 0 bases, leaving 11 bases between the germline ends. The CDR3 bases are TGCGCCAGCAGCTTGCCCCCGGAGAGCTCTGGGGCCAACGTCCTGACTTTC. It is translated as CASSLPPESSGANVLTF.

The chain's CDR3 is CASSLSRGRDYGYTF. The DNA for the CDR3 is TGTGCCAGCAGCTTGTCCAGGGGGCGCGACTATGGCTACACCTTC. The V call is TRBV5-4, the J call TRBJ1-2; 8 nucleotides align to TRBD1. Trimming took 1 base from V and 3 from J; bases not matched to a gene: 5. The germline V gene encodes CDR1 SGHNT and CDR2 YYREEE (reference sequence). The CDR3 is 15 residues long.

Notes on this clone: The same CDR3 also results from other DNA sequences found in this sample. The chain links TRBV18 to TRBJ2-7; 13 bases align to TRBD2. The CDR3 loop spans 16 amino acids. J was trimmed by 2 bases and V by 2 bases; bases with no gene match: 3. CDR1 and CDR2 from the germline V gene are KGHSH and LQKENI. CDR3 coding DNA: TGTGCCAGCTCACCAGGACTAGCGGGAGTCACCTACGAGCAGTACTTC. This gives the protein CASSPGLAGVTYEQYF.

The CDR3 nucleotides read TGTGCCAGCAGCTTAGGAGGCCGAGGGCAGGTTGTCAACGAGCAGTACTTC. Amino acids: CASSLGGRGQVVNEQYF. The chain couples TRBV11-2 to TRBJ2-7; maybe TRBD2 (5 bases). The V gene lost 1 base and the J gene lost 5 bases, with 21 bases spanning the gap. In germline, CDR1 is SGHAT, CDR2 FQNNGV. CDR3 length equals 17 residues.

V usage is TRBV6-4 and J usage is TRBJ2-3, with D tentatively TRBD1 or TRBD2 (5 bases each). The CDR3 is 15 residues long. Per the germline V gene, CDR1 is MRHNA and CDR2 is SNTAGT. V gave up 4 bases and J gave up 1 base, with 12 bases separating them. CDR3 sequence: CASSVDGARTDTQYF. CDR3 in DNA: TGTGCCAGCAGTGTGGACGGGGCCCGCACAGATACGCAGTATTTT.

This clone was observed a few times. The chain links TRBV7-2 to TRBJ1-5; 9 bases are shared with TRBD1. The CDR3 consists of 14 residues. CDR1 is SGHTA and CDR2 is FQGNSA in the germline V gene. V dropped 3 bases and J dropped 7; count of bases not matched to a gene: 4. CDR3 sequence reads: CASSLTGGGQPQHF. The CDR3 nucleotides are TGTGCCAGCAGCTTGACAGGGGGTGGACAGCCCCAGCATTTT.

The V call is TRBV5-4, the J call TRBJ1-6; possible D gene TRBD1, 5 bases. The germline CDR1 and CDR2 sequences are SGHNT and YYREEE (reference sequence). CDR3 length equals 16 residues. V shed 1 base and J shed 6 bases, with 14 bases lying between them. CDR3 DNA sequence: TGTGCCAGCAGCTTGCGGTCAAGGGGACCTAATTCACCCCTCCACTTT. Translated, it gives CASSLRSRGPNSPLHF.

A note on this clone: This sample also contains other DNA sequences that code for the same CDR3. The V gene is TRBV9, the J gene TRBJ1-1; D perhaps matches TRBD1 (6 bases). V gave up 0 bases and J gave up 2 bases, with 11 bases separating them. There are 15 residues in the CDR3. Germline CDR1 SGDLS, CDR2 YYNGEE. CDR3 sequence: CASSVEGHLNTEAFF. CDR3 nucleotides: TGTGCCAGCAGCGTAGAGGGACACCTAAACACTGAAGCTTTCTTT.

The chain carries TRBV10-3 and TRBJ1-2, with a tentative D call TRBD1 (5 bases). Germline lookup yields CDR1 ENHRY and CDR2 SYGVKD. The CDR3 covers 14 residues. The V and J ends lost 0 bases and 5 bases respectively, with 10 bases between them. CDR3: CAISESGAAYGYTF. The DNA for the CDR3 is TGTGCCATCAGTGAGTCAGGGGCGGCATATGGCTACACCTTC.

There are a few counts of this clone. The chain combines TRBV27 with TRBJ2-3, with D possibly being TRBD1 (5 bases). The CDR3 contains 14 residues. The germline V gene has CDR1 MNHEY and CDR2 SMNVEV (reference sequence). V lost 4 bases and J 4 bases, leaving 12 bases between the germline ends. The DNA of the CDR3 is TGTGCCAGCAGTTGGGGCCGCGGAGCAGATACGCAGTATTTT. As protein: CASSWGRGADTQYF.

The chain carries TRBV19 and TRBJ2-7, with 9 nucleotides matching TRBD2. The CDR3 spans 15 residues. The V gene end was trimmed by 3 bases and the J gene end by 5 bases; junction bases not matched to a gene: 8. Germline CDR1 is LNHDA and CDR2 is SQIVND (reference sequence). For the CDR3, the DNA is TGTGCCAGTAGTATTTCGCCTAGCGGGAACCACGAGCAGTACTTC. Translation: CASSISPSGNHEQYF.

The chain uses TRBV6-6 and TRBJ2-5, with D possibly TRBD2 on 5 matching bases. Trimming removed 2 bases from V and 2 bases from J, with 15 bases in between. Germline loops: CDR1 MNHNY, CDR2 SVGAGI (reference sequence). CDR3 length: 16 amino acids. The CDR3 DNA reads as TGTGCCAGCAGTTACCGGGCGGGTGGGTTACAAGAGACCCAGTACTTC. The encoded protein is CASSYRAGGLQETQYF.

This chain connects TRBV9 to TRBJ2-7, with 16 bases aligning to TRBD2. The V and J ends lost 3 bases and 11 bases, in that order; junction bases with no gene match: 2. Per the germline V gene, CDR1 is SGDLS and CDR2 is YYNGEE. This CDR3 comprises 13 residues. The CDR3 nucleotides read TGTGCCAGCAGCGCCGGGACTAGCGGGAGGGAGTACTTC. Its translation: CASSAGTSGREYF.